This is a list of T cell receptor beta chains from one sample in a study of cytomegalovirus exposure and HLA in healthy donors. Only in-frame clones appear in the TCRdb table, and some are missing; sequencing was by immunoSEQ multiplex PCR. The repertoire consists of 200,000 or so clones, with over 70% occurring once and the leading ten covering 1.3%. Sequenced: PBMCs. The receptors shown here come from a man aged 30 to 45 in good health and CMV-seronegative. Both conserved end residues are part of each CDR3. Fields, in order: D gene, V gene, clone size, J gene, CDR3 DNA, CDR3 protein. The D gene is left open where the match is weak. Where a row states a size, it is once, few, many or the class of an expanded clone; other rows omit it.

d_call: TRBD1
v_call: TRBV27
clone_size: .
j_call: TRBJ2-7
cdr3_nt: TGTGCCAGCAGGACTCAGGGGGTCCGGTCCTACGAGCAGTACTTC
cdr3_aa: CASRTQGVRSYEQYF

d_call: .
v_call: TRBV2
clone_size: .
j_call: TRBJ2-7
cdr3_nt: TGTGCCAGCAGTCCAACACAGCCCCGCTACGAGCAGTACTTC
cdr3_aa: CASSPTQPRYEQYF

d_call: TRBD1
v_call: TRBV6-4
clone_size: once
j_call: TRBJ1-2
cdr3_nt: TGTGCCAGCAGTGACGAGAGACAGGGATTCGGCTATGGCTACACCTTC
cdr3_aa: CASSDERQGFGYGYTF

d_call: .
v_call: TRBV28
clone_size: .
j_call: TRBJ1-5
cdr3_nt: TGTGCCAGCAAACTGGGGGGAAACCAGCCCCAGCATTTT
cdr3_aa: CASKLGGNQPQHF

d_call: .
v_call: TRBV5-1
clone_size: .
j_call: TRBJ1-2
cdr3_nt: TGCGCCAGCAGCACGATCTCTGACAGTGGCTATGGCTACACCTTC
cdr3_aa: CASSTISDSGYGYTF

d_call: .
v_call: TRBV28
clone_size: .
j_call: TRBJ1-4
cdr3_nt: TGTGCCAGCAAGCAGACAGGACAAAATGAAAAACTGTTTTTT
cdr3_aa: CASKQTGQNEKLFF

d_call: TRBD1
v_call: TRBV5-5
clone_size: once
j_call: TRBJ1-1
cdr3_nt: TGTGCCAGCACCCAACAGGGGATGAACACTGAAGCTTTCTTT
cdr3_aa: CASTQQGMNTEAFF

d_call: .
v_call: TRBV7-2
clone_size: .
j_call: TRBJ2-7
cdr3_nt: TGTGCCAGCAGCTTAGGGGCCTCCTACGAGCAGTACTTC
cdr3_aa: CASSLGASYEQYF

d_call: .
v_call: TRBV6-5
clone_size: few
j_call: TRBJ1-1
cdr3_nt: TGTGCCAGCACTGCTTCGGGGATGGTTGCTGAAGCTTTCTTT
cdr3_aa: CASTASGMVAEAFF

d_call: TRBD1
v_call: TRBV6-6
clone_size: .
j_call: TRBJ2-4
cdr3_nt: TGTGCCAGCATCATATCAGGACAGGGAAACAGTCAGTACTTC
cdr3_aa: CASIISGQGNSQYF

d_call: .
v_call: TRBV9
clone_size: .
j_call: TRBJ2-1
cdr3_nt: TGTGCCAGCAGCGTAGGCTTGGGGGGGGGCCCTTACAATGAGCAGTTCTTC
cdr3_aa: CASSVGLGGGPYNEQFF

d_call: .
v_call: TRBV29-1
clone_size: .
j_call: TRBJ2-5
cdr3_nt: TGCAGCGCTACGCTCAAAGAGACCCAGTACTTC
cdr3_aa: CSATLKETQYF

d_call: .
v_call: TRBV19
clone_size: .
j_call: TRBJ1-5
cdr3_nt: TGTGCCAGTATTCAGGGTAATCAGCCCCAGCATTTT
cdr3_aa: CASIQGNQPQHF

d_call: TRBD1
v_call: TRBV10-2
clone_size: .
j_call: TRBJ1-2
cdr3_nt: TGCGCCAGCAGTAGGGGACAGGCTTATGGCTACACCTTC
cdr3_aa: CASSRGQAYGYTF

d_call: TRBD1
v_call: TRBV23-1
clone_size: .
j_call: TRBJ2-2
cdr3_nt: TGCGCCAGCATCAGACAGGGGACACCCGAACATGGCGGGGAGCTGTTTTTT
cdr3_aa: CASIRQGTPEHGGELFF

d_call: TRBD2
v_call: TRBV6-6
clone_size: .
j_call: TRBJ2-1
cdr3_nt: TGTGCCAGCAGGACGATAGCGGGATCGTACAATGAGCAGTTCTTC
cdr3_aa: CASRTIAGSYNEQFF

d_call: .
v_call: TRBV2
clone_size: .
j_call: TRBJ1-5
cdr3_nt: TGTGCCAGCAGTGGGACAACGAGCAATCAGCCCCAGCATTTT
cdr3_aa: CASSGTTSNQPQHF

d_call: TRBD1
v_call: TRBV29-1
clone_size: .
j_call: TRBJ1-2
cdr3_nt: TGCAGCGTTGAACCGGGGACAGGCGCTGGCTACACCTTC
cdr3_aa: CSVEPGTGAGYTF

d_call: .
v_call: TRBV4-1
clone_size: .
j_call: TRBJ1-1
cdr3_nt: TGCGCCAGCAGCCCGGGGTCTTCGAACACTGAAGCTTTCTTT
cdr3_aa: CASSPGSSNTEAFF

d_call: TRBD1
v_call: TRBV5-1
clone_size: .
j_call: TRBJ1-2
cdr3_nt: TGCGCCAGCAGCTTGCCTTCATCAGGGGGATATGGCTACACCTTC
cdr3_aa: CASSLPSSGGYGYTF

d_call: TRBD2
v_call: TRBV5-1
clone_size: .
j_call: TRBJ2-1
cdr3_nt: TGCGTCAGCAGCTCTCCGGGACTAGCGGGAGGGCCTGATGAGCAGTTCTTC
cdr3_aa: CVSSSPGLAGGPDEQFF

d_call: TRBD1
v_call: TRBV10-3
clone_size: .
j_call: TRBJ1-3
cdr3_nt: TGTGCCATCAGTGATCGGGACAGGGGATTTGGAAACACCATATATTTT
cdr3_aa: CAISDRDRGFGNTIYF

d_call: .
v_call: TRBV19
clone_size: .
j_call: TRBJ1-5
cdr3_nt: TGTGCCAGTAGTAGAATGGCAGCGGCCCAGCATTTT
cdr3_aa: CASSRMAAAQHF

d_call: .
v_call: TRBV30
clone_size: .
j_call: TRBJ2-6
cdr3_nt: TGTGCCTGGAGTGTACTGGAGGTGTCCGGGGCCAACGTCCTGACTTTC
cdr3_aa: CAWSVLEVSGANVLTF

d_call: TRBD1
v_call: TRBV27
clone_size: .
j_call: TRBJ1-6
cdr3_nt: TGTGCCAGCAGTCCAGACAGGGGGCCGGGGACCCTCCACTTT
cdr3_aa: CASSPDRGPGTLHF

d_call: .
v_call: TRBV4-2
clone_size: once
j_call: TRBJ2-1
cdr3_nt: TGTGCCAGCAGCAAATATAGGGGGAGCTCCTACAATGAGCAGTTCTTC
cdr3_aa: CASSKYRGSSYNEQFF

d_call: TRBD1
v_call: TRBV2
clone_size: .
j_call: TRBJ2-7
cdr3_nt: TGTGCCAGCAGACTACGCTCAACAGGGGCCTACGAGCAGTACTTC
cdr3_aa: CASRLRSTGAYEQYF

d_call: TRBD1
v_call: TRBV6-1
clone_size: .
j_call: TRBJ2-5
cdr3_nt: TGTGCCAGCAGTACCGGGACAGATATCCAAGAGACCCAGTACTTC
cdr3_aa: CASSTGTDIQETQYF

d_call: TRBD1
v_call: TRBV6-4
clone_size: .
j_call: TRBJ1-4
cdr3_nt: TGTGCCAGCAGCGCACAGGGGGCGTCTAATGAAAAACTGTTTTTT
cdr3_aa: CASSAQGASNEKLFF

d_call: TRBD2
v_call: TRBV28
clone_size: .
j_call: TRBJ2-7
cdr3_nt: TGTGCCAGCAGTCCCCCCGGACTAGCGGGGCCCTACGAGCAGTACTTC
cdr3_aa: CASSPPGLAGPYEQYF

d_call: .
v_call: TRBV10-2
clone_size: .
j_call: TRBJ1-1
cdr3_nt: TGCGCCAGCAGGGAGCCAGGGCGCAGGAACACTGAAGCTTTCTTT
cdr3_aa: CASREPGRRNTEAFF

d_call: .
v_call: TRBV21-1
clone_size: once
j_call: TRBJ2-5
cdr3_nt: TGTGCCAGCAGCAAAGTCACGACAGGGCAAGAGACCCAGTACTTC
cdr3_aa: CASSKVTTGQETQYF

d_call: TRBD1
v_call: TRBV2
clone_size: .
j_call: TRBJ1-1
cdr3_nt: TGTGCCAGCAGTGATGGACAGGGGATGAACACTGAAGCTTTCTTT
cdr3_aa: CASSDGQGMNTEAFF

d_call: .
v_call: TRBV6-5
clone_size: .
j_call: TRBJ2-7
cdr3_nt: TGTGCCAGCAGTTACGAGGCCGGATCCTACGAGCAGTACTTC
cdr3_aa: CASSYEAGSYEQYF

d_call: .
v_call: TRBV14
clone_size: few
j_call: TRBJ2-3
cdr3_nt: TGTGCCAGCAGCCAAGATCGCTCCGCGGATACGCAGTATTTT
cdr3_aa: CASSQDRSADTQYF

d_call: TRBD1
v_call: TRBV27
clone_size: .
j_call: TRBJ2-7
cdr3_nt: TGTGCCAGCAGTTTGGGGACAGGGGTTTACGAGCAGTACTTC
cdr3_aa: CASSLGTGVYEQYF

d_call: .
v_call: TRBV15
clone_size: many
j_call: TRBJ2-7
cdr3_nt: TGTGCCACCAGCAGACCCCCGTACTACGAGCAGTACTTC
cdr3_aa: CATSRPPYYEQYF

d_call: TRBD1
v_call: TRBV11-3
clone_size: .
j_call: TRBJ2-2
cdr3_nt: TGTGCCAGCAGCAAGGACTCCGGGACAGGAGCTTCCGGGGAGCTGTTTTTT
cdr3_aa: CASSKDSGTGASGELFF

d_call: TRBD2
v_call: TRBV5-6
clone_size: .
j_call: TRBJ2-3
cdr3_nt: TGTGCCAGCAGCTCCTTAACGGGGGGGACCACAGATACGCAGTATTTT
cdr3_aa: CASSSLTGGTTDTQYF

d_call: TRBD1
v_call: TRBV7-8
clone_size: .
j_call: TRBJ1-2
cdr3_nt: TGTGCCAGCAGACGGACAGGTTCCACCCGCTATGGCTACACCTTC
cdr3_aa: CASRRTGSTRYGYTF

d_call: TRBD1
v_call: TRBV5-4
clone_size: .
j_call: TRBJ1-6
cdr3_nt: TGTGCCAGCAGCCAGACAGGGGTAGCCTATAATTCACCCCTCCACTTT
cdr3_aa: CASSQTGVAYNSPLHF

d_call: TRBD1
v_call: TRBV2
clone_size: .
j_call: TRBJ2-3
cdr3_nt: TGTGCCAGCAGTTATCGGCAGGGGGCTATCGGCACAGATACGCAGTATTTT
cdr3_aa: CASSYRQGAIGTDTQYF

d_call: TRBD1
v_call: TRBV15
clone_size: .
j_call: TRBJ2-7
cdr3_nt: TGTGCCACCAGCAGAGTGGGACAGGGTTACGAGCAGTACTTC
cdr3_aa: CATSRVGQGYEQYF

d_call: TRBD1
v_call: TRBV2
clone_size: few
j_call: TRBJ1-2
cdr3_nt: TGTGCCAGCAGCAGACAGGGGAACTATGGCTACACCTTC
cdr3_aa: CASSRQGNYGYTF

d_call: .
v_call: TRBV2
clone_size: .
j_call: TRBJ1-5
cdr3_nt: TGTGCCAGCACCGCAGGGCCCGCTTTAAATCAGCCCCAGCATTTT
cdr3_aa: CASTAGPALNQPQHF

d_call: TRBD2
v_call: TRBV5-1
clone_size: .
j_call: TRBJ2-5
cdr3_nt: TGCGCCAGCAGCTTGAGGACTAGCGGGAGAGAAGAGACCCAGTACTTC
cdr3_aa: CASSLRTSGREETQYF

d_call: .
v_call: TRBV2
clone_size: .
j_call: TRBJ1-1
cdr3_nt: TGTGCCAGCAGTCCTCCGACGGGAGCTTTCTTT
cdr3_aa: CASSPPTGAFF

d_call: .
v_call: TRBV27
clone_size: .
j_call: TRBJ1-1
cdr3_nt: TGTGCCAGCAGTCCAAGATCGGTGTTATGGAACACTGAAGCTTTCTTT
cdr3_aa: CASSPRSVLWNTEAFF

d_call: TRBD1
v_call: TRBV5-1
clone_size: .
j_call: TRBJ1-1
cdr3_nt: TGCGCCAGCAGCTTGGGAGGGCAGGGGGACACTGAAGCTTTCTTT
cdr3_aa: CASSLGGQGDTEAFF

d_call: TRBD1
v_call: TRBV5-1
clone_size: .
j_call: TRBJ2-1
cdr3_nt: TGCGCCAGCAGCCGCCCCCAACAGGGGAATGAGCAGTTCTTC
cdr3_aa: CASSRPQQGNEQFF

d_call: TRBD1
v_call: TRBV28
clone_size: .
j_call: TRBJ1-2
cdr3_nt: TGTGCCAGCAGGTCAACAGGGGGAGGTTTGGGCTACACCTTC
cdr3_aa: CASRSTGGGLGYTF

d_call: .
v_call: TRBV6-1
clone_size: .
j_call: TRBJ1-1
cdr3_nt: TGTGCCAGCAATGAGCCGGGTTGGACTGAAGCTTTCTTT
cdr3_aa: CASNEPGWTEAFF

d_call: .
v_call: TRBV5-1
clone_size: .
j_call: TRBJ2-7
cdr3_nt: TGCGCCAGCAGCTTGGATGTTGTAGGGCGGGACGAGCAGTACTTC
cdr3_aa: CASSLDVVGRDEQYF